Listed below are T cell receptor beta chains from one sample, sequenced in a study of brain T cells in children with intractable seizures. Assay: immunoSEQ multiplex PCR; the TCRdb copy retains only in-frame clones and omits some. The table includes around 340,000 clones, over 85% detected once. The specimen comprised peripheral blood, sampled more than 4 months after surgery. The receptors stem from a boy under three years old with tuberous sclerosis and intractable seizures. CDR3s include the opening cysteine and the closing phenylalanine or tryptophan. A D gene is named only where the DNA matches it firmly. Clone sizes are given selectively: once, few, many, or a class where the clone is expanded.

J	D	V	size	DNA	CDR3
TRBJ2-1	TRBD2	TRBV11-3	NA	TGTGCCAGCAGCTTTGGCGGGGGGCTTGGGAATGAGCAGTTCTTC	CASSFGGGLGNEQFF
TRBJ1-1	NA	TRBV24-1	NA	TGTGCCACCCGGGGGGACACAACCACTGAAGCTTTCTTT	CATRGDTTTEAFF
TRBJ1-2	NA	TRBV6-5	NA	TGTGCCAGCAGTTACGGCCAGAACTATGGCTACACCTTC	CASSYGQNYGYTF
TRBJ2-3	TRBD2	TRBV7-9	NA	TGTGCCAGCAGCTTATATCGCGGGGGGCCAGATACGCAGTATTTT	CASSLYRGGPDTQYF
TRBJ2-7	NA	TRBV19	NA	TGTGCCAGTAGTTATTCTCTCTCCTACGAGCAGTACTTC	CASSYSLSYEQYF
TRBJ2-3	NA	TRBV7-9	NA	TGTGCCAGCAGCTTAGGTGGAGCAGATACGCAGTATTTT	CASSLGGADTQYF
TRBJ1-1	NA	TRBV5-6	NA	TGTGCCAGCAGCCGGGCTAAGATTACAGGGATGTACGGTGAAGCTTTCTTT	CASSRAKITGMYGEAFF
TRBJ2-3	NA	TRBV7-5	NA	TGTGCCAGAAGCTTCAATAGCGGGAAGGCAGATACGCAGTATTTT	CARSFNSGKADTQYF
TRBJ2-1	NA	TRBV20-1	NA	TGCAGTGCTAGTGGTCCAGGACGCTACAATGAGCAGTTCTTC	CSASGPGRYNEQFF
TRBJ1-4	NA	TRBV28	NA	TGTGCCAGCAGTTTCCCACGGGGTGGTGAAAAACTGTTTTTT	CASSFPRGGEKLFF
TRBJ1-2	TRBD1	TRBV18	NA	TGTGCCAGCTCACCACCCTGCCAAGGACAGGATGGCTACACCTTC	CASSPPCQGQDGYTF
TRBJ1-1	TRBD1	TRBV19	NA	TGTGCCAGTAGGATCAATCAGGGGGGGAGCGGAGCTTTCTTT	CASRINQGGSGAFF
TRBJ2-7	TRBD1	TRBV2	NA	TGTGCCAGCACGGGGACAGCGGACGCTCTTTACGAGCAGTACTTC	CASTGTADALYEQYF
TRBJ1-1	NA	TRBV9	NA	TGTGCCAGCAGCTCCGGGGGGAACACTGAAGCTTTCTTT	CASSSGGNTEAFF
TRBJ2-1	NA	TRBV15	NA	TGTGCCACCAGCAGAGATCGGGGGCGCCCCTACAATGAGCAGTTCTTC	CATSRDRGRPYNEQFF
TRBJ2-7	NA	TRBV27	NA	TGTGCCAGCGCCCCCACACCGAGCTCCTACGAGCAGTACTTC	CASAPTPSSYEQYF
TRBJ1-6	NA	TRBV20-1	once	TGCAGTGCTAGTGTACGGGGTGCAGTAAATTCACCCCTCCACTTT	CSASVRGAVNSPLHF
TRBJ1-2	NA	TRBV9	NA	TGTGCCAGCAGCGGGGGGAGTCTTCGGTTTAACTATGGCTACACCTTC	CASSGGSLRFNYGYTF
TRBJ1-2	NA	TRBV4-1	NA	TGCGCCAGCGGGACTGAGATCTATGGCTACACCTTC	CASGTEIYGYTF
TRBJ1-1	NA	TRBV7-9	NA	TGTGCCAGCAGCTTTTCCCAGCTGGACAGTAACACTGAAGCTTTCTTT	CASSFSQLDSNTEAFF
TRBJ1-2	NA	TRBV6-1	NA	TGTGCCAGCAGTGACTTTTCGAGGTTATGGGGCGGGGTGGTGGACTATGGCTACACCTTC	CASSDFSRLWGGVVDYGYTF
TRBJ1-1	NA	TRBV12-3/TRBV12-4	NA	TGTGCCAGCAGTTCTAGGCCCCATGAAGCTTTCTTT	CASSSRPHEAFF
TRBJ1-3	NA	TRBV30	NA	TGTGCCTGGAGTGTAGGGGTCTCTGGAAACACCATATATTTT	CAWSVGVSGNTIYF
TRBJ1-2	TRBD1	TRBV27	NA	TGTGCCAGCAGACCCACAGGGGTTGGGGGCTACACCTTC	CASRPTGVGGYTF
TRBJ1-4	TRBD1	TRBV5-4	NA	TGTGCCAGCAGCTTCCCGGGACAGGAAAAACTGTTTTTT	CASSFPGQEKLFF
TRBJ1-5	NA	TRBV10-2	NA	TGCGCCAGCACCGATATTTGGACTCCTAGCAATCAGCCCCAGCATTTT	CASTDIWTPSNQPQHF
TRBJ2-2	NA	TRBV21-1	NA	TGTGCCAGCAGCAAGACAGGGGCGAACACCGGGGAGCTGTTTTTT	CASSKTGANTGELFF
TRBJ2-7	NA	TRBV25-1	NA	TGTGCCAGCAGTGCTCCAGGAACCTACGAGCAGTACTTC	CASSAPGTYEQYF
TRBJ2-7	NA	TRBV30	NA	TGTGCCTGGAGTGTAGACAGCTCCTACGAGCAGTACTTC	CAWSVDSSYEQYF
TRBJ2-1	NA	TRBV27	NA	TGTGCCAGCAGTTTTTTTGGGGGGCCATATGAGCAGTTCTTC	CASSFFGGPYEQFF
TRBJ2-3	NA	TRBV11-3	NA	TGTGCCAGCAGCCGAGGCCCACCGGATACGCAGTATTTT	CASSRGPPDTQYF
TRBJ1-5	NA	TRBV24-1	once	TGTGCCACCAGTGATTGGAGTGGGGATCAGCCCCAGCATTTT	CATSDWSGDQPQHF
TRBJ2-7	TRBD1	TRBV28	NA	TGTGCCAGCAGTTTATACAGGGGGACATACGAGCAGTACTTC	CASSLYRGTYEQYF